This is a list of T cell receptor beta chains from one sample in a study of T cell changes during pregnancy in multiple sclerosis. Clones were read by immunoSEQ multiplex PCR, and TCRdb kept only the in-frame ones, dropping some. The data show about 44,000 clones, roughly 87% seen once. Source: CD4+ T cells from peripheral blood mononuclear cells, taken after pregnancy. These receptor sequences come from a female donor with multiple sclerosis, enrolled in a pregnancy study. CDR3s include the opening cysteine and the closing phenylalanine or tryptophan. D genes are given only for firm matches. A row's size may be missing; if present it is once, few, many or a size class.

cdr3_aa: CASSRGQNYGYTF
cdr3_nt: TGTGCCAGCAGTCGAGGACAGAACTATGGCTACACCTTC
d_call: NA
clone_size: NA
v_call: TRBV4-2
j_call: TRBJ1-2

cdr3_aa: CASSPVGQQYEQYF
cdr3_nt: TGCGCCAGCAGCCCGGTGGGCCAGCAATACGAGCAGTACTTC
d_call: NA
clone_size: NA
v_call: TRBV5-1
j_call: TRBJ2-7

cdr3_aa: CASSAAPGTSGSYEQYF
cdr3_nt: TGTGCCAGCAGCGCGGCCCCCGGGACTAGCGGCTCCTACGAGCAGTACTTC
d_call: TRBD2
clone_size: NA
v_call: TRBV5-6
j_call: TRBJ2-7

cdr3_aa: CASSFRGQGNTEAFF
cdr3_nt: TGTGCCAGCAGCTTCAGGGGGCAAGGTAACACTGAAGCTTTCTTT
d_call: TRBD1
clone_size: NA
v_call: TRBV5-8
j_call: TRBJ1-1

cdr3_aa: CATNWAPGMEGYTF
cdr3_nt: TGTGCCACAAATTGGGCACCGGGGATGGAAGGCTACACCTTC
d_call: NA
clone_size: NA
v_call: TRBV28
j_call: TRBJ1-2

cdr3_aa: CASSATGLNGYTF
cdr3_nt: TGTGCCAGCAGCGCGACAGGGCTGAATGGCTACACCTTC
d_call: TRBD1
clone_size: NA
v_call: TRBV9
j_call: TRBJ1-2

cdr3_aa: CASSLGGGLGNEQFF
cdr3_nt: TGTGCCAGCAGCTTAGGGGGGGGTTTAGGCAATGAGCAGTTCTTC
d_call: TRBD2
clone_size: once
v_call: TRBV7-2
j_call: TRBJ2-1

cdr3_aa: CASSMTGVNTGELFF
cdr3_nt: TGTGCCAGCAGCATGACAGGGGTAAACACCGGGGAGCTGTTTTTT
d_call: TRBD1
clone_size: NA
v_call: TRBV7-3
j_call: TRBJ2-2

cdr3_aa: CASETGGVMNTEAFF
cdr3_nt: TGCGCCAGCGAAACAGGGGGCGTGATGAACACTGAAGCTTTCTTT
d_call: TRBD1
clone_size: NA
v_call: TRBV5-1
j_call: TRBJ1-1

cdr3_aa: CASSLAGQGYNEQFF
cdr3_nt: TGCGCCAGCAGCTTGGCGGGACAGGGGTACAATGAGCAGTTCTTC
d_call: TRBD1
clone_size: NA
v_call: TRBV5-1
j_call: TRBJ2-1

cdr3_aa: CAISERSGSSYNEQFF
cdr3_nt: TGTGCCATCAGTGAAAGGAGCGGCAGCTCCTACAATGAGCAGTTCTTC
d_call: NA
clone_size: NA
v_call: TRBV10-3
j_call: TRBJ2-1

cdr3_aa: CSAPMAYGYTF
cdr3_nt: TGCAGTGCCCCGATGGCCTATGGCTACACCTTC
d_call: NA
clone_size: NA
v_call: TRBV20-1
j_call: TRBJ1-2

cdr3_aa: CASSLRSGTSTDTQYF
cdr3_nt: TGTGCCAGCAGCTTACGTAGCGGGACCTCCACAGATACGCAGTATTTT
d_call: TRBD2
clone_size: NA
v_call: TRBV5-4
j_call: TRBJ2-3

cdr3_aa: CASTPGSPGELFF
cdr3_nt: TGTGCCAGCACTCCAGGGTCACCCGGGGAGCTGTTTTTT
d_call: NA
clone_size: NA
v_call: TRBV6-5
j_call: TRBJ2-2

cdr3_aa: CASSQTVVAKNIQYF
cdr3_nt: TGCGCCAGCAGCCAGACAGTGGTAGCCAAAAACATTCAGTACTTC
d_call: NA
clone_size: NA
v_call: TRBV4-1
j_call: TRBJ2-4

cdr3_aa: CASSLDGGGRAHHEQYF
cdr3_nt: TGTGCCAGCAGCTTAGACGGGGGCGGGAGGGCCCACCACGAGCAGTACTTC
d_call: TRBD2
clone_size: NA
v_call: TRBV7-9
j_call: TRBJ2-7

cdr3_aa: CASSFDRGGAYNEQFF
cdr3_nt: TGTGCCAGCAGCTTTGATAGGGGCGGGGCGTACAATGAGCAGTTCTTC
d_call: NA
clone_size: NA
v_call: TRBV7-3
j_call: TRBJ2-1

cdr3_aa: CASSFSRVAGGRGHEQFF
cdr3_nt: TGTGCCAGCAGCTTTAGTAGGGTAGCGGGAGGGCGGGGGCATGAGCAGTTCTTC
d_call: TRBD2
clone_size: NA
v_call: TRBV5-4
j_call: TRBJ2-1

cdr3_aa: CSVITVRGGTYEQYF
cdr3_nt: TGCAGCGTTATTACAGTTCGGGGAGGGACCTACGAGCAGTACTTC
d_call: TRBD2
clone_size: NA
v_call: TRBV29-1
j_call: TRBJ2-7

cdr3_aa: CASSLQGPFSTEAFF
cdr3_nt: TGTGCCAGCAGCTTACAGGGGCCCTTTAGCACTGAAGCTTTCTTT
d_call: TRBD1
clone_size: NA
v_call: TRBV5-6
j_call: TRBJ1-1

cdr3_aa: CASSEGIVQAMNTEAFF
cdr3_nt: TGTGCCAGCAGTGAAGGAATAGTACAGGCAATGAACACTGAAGCTTTCTTT
d_call: NA
clone_size: NA
v_call: TRBV6-1
j_call: TRBJ1-1

cdr3_aa: CASSPPWSRGEKLFF
cdr3_nt: TGTGCCAGCTCACCACCGTGGTCAAGGGGGGAAAAACTGTTTTTT
d_call: NA
clone_size: once
v_call: TRBV18
j_call: TRBJ1-4

cdr3_aa: CASSLGTSSYEQYF
cdr3_nt: TGCGCCAGCAGCTTGGGGACTAGCTCCTACGAGCAGTACTTC
d_call: TRBD2
clone_size: NA
v_call: TRBV5-1
j_call: TRBJ2-7

cdr3_aa: CASSWTSGASDTQYF
cdr3_nt: TGTGCCAGCAGTTGGACTAGCGGGGCTAGCGATACGCAGTATTTT
d_call: TRBD2
clone_size: once
v_call: TRBV5-4
j_call: TRBJ2-3

cdr3_aa: CASSYRGYGYTF
cdr3_nt: TGTGCCAGCAGTTACAGGGGCTATGGCTACACCTTC
d_call: NA
clone_size: NA
v_call: TRBV6-5
j_call: TRBJ1-2

cdr3_aa: CASSLRGTGTLMNTEAFF
cdr3_nt: TGCGCCAGCAGCTTAAGAGGGACAGGGACTTTAATGAACACTGAAGCTTTCTTT
d_call: TRBD1
clone_size: NA
v_call: TRBV5-1
j_call: TRBJ1-1

cdr3_aa: CASLTTGTGGFNGYTF
cdr3_nt: TGTGCCAGCCTCACTACGGGGACAGGCGGATTTAATGGCTACACCTTC
d_call: TRBD1
clone_size: NA
v_call: TRBV28
j_call: TRBJ1-2

cdr3_aa: CASSSGQMNTEAFF
cdr3_nt: TGCGCCAGCAGCTCGGGACAAATGAACACTGAAGCTTTCTTT
d_call: NA
clone_size: NA
v_call: TRBV5-1
j_call: TRBJ1-1

cdr3_aa: CASSPGGVETQYF
cdr3_nt: TGTGCCAGCAGTCCAGGGGGCGTAGAGACCCAGTACTTC
d_call: TRBD1
clone_size: NA
v_call: TRBV14
j_call: TRBJ2-5

cdr3_aa: CASQGTSGTGELFF
cdr3_nt: TGTGCCAGCCAAGGGACTAGCGGGACCGGGGAGCTGTTTTTT
d_call: TRBD2
clone_size: NA
v_call: TRBV11-2
j_call: TRBJ2-2

cdr3_aa: CASSLGLAGVNEQFF
cdr3_nt: TGTGCCAGCAGCTTAGGACTAGCGGGAGTGAATGAGCAGTTCTTC
d_call: TRBD2
clone_size: NA
v_call: TRBV7-9
j_call: TRBJ2-1

cdr3_aa: CASSLGGGTSLPDTQYF
cdr3_nt: TGTGCCAGCAGCTTAGGGGGGGGGACATCGCTCCCAGATACGCAGTATTTT
d_call: NA
clone_size: NA
v_call: TRBV13
j_call: TRBJ2-3

cdr3_aa: CASLTRGDYNEQFF
cdr3_nt: TGTGCCAGCTTAACTAGAGGAGACTACAATGAGCAGTTCTTC
d_call: NA
clone_size: NA
v_call: TRBV7-9
j_call: TRBJ2-1

cdr3_aa: CASSQNPGLAGGNEQFF
cdr3_nt: TGTGCCAGCAGCCAAAACCCTGGACTAGCGGGAGGCAATGAGCAGTTCTTC
d_call: TRBD2
clone_size: once
v_call: TRBV7-3
j_call: TRBJ2-1

cdr3_aa: CASSLGAFSGNTIYF
cdr3_nt: TGCGCCAGCAGCTTGGGGGCCTTCTCTGGAAACACCATATATTTT
d_call: NA
clone_size: NA
v_call: TRBV5-1
j_call: TRBJ1-3

cdr3_aa: CASSLWTGGSAFF
cdr3_nt: TGTGCCAGCAGCTTATGGACAGGGGGCAGTGCTTTCTTT
d_call: TRBD1
clone_size: NA
v_call: TRBV11-1
j_call: TRBJ1-1

cdr3_aa: CAWGTGVSGNTIYF
cdr3_nt: TGTGCCTGGGGCACAGGCGTCTCTGGAAACACCATATATTTT
d_call: NA
clone_size: NA
v_call: TRBV30
j_call: TRBJ1-3

cdr3_aa: CASSQVAAARNEKLFF
cdr3_nt: TGTGCCAGCAGCCAAGTGGCGGCAGCTCGGAATGAAAAACTGTTTTTT
d_call: NA
clone_size: NA
v_call: TRBV4-2
j_call: TRBJ1-4

cdr3_aa: CASSALQGRLETQYF
cdr3_nt: TGTGCCAGCAGCGCACTACAGGGGCGGTTGGAGACCCAGTACTTC
d_call: TRBD1
clone_size: NA
v_call: TRBV9
j_call: TRBJ2-5

cdr3_aa: CASSLRTGSYTDTQYF
cdr3_nt: TGTGCCAGCAGCCTCCGGACAGGGTCCTATACAGATACGCAGTATTTT
d_call: TRBD1
clone_size: NA
v_call: TRBV13
j_call: TRBJ2-3

cdr3_aa: CASSVGQAGGYTEAFF
cdr3_nt: TGTGCCAGCAGTGTGGGACAGGCCGGTGGGTACACTGAAGCTTTCTTT
d_call: TRBD1
clone_size: once
v_call: TRBV2
j_call: TRBJ1-1

cdr3_aa: CASSVTGASQETQYF
cdr3_nt: TGTGCCAGCAGCGTAACTGGGGCCTCACAAGAGACCCAGTACTTC
d_call: NA
clone_size: NA
v_call: TRBV9
j_call: TRBJ2-5

cdr3_aa: CASSLQTQNTEAFF
cdr3_nt: TGCGCCAGCAGCTTGCAGACACAGAACACTGAAGCTTTCTTT
d_call: NA
clone_size: NA
v_call: TRBV5-1
j_call: TRBJ1-1

cdr3_aa: CASSKDSFSETQYF
cdr3_nt: TGCGCCAGCAGCAAGGACAGTTTTTCGGAGACCCAGTACTTC
d_call: NA
clone_size: once
v_call: TRBV5-1
j_call: TRBJ2-5

cdr3_aa: CASSRRLAGGDTQYF
cdr3_nt: TGCGCCAGCAGCCGCCGACTAGCGGGAGGCGATACGCAGTATTTT
d_call: TRBD2
clone_size: NA
v_call: TRBV5-1
j_call: TRBJ2-3

cdr3_aa: CASSYIGRKNTEAFF
cdr3_nt: TGTGCCAGCAGTTACATCGGCAGGAAGAACACTGAAGCTTTCTTT
d_call: NA
clone_size: NA
v_call: TRBV6-6
j_call: TRBJ1-1

cdr3_aa: CATTARLTQYF
cdr3_nt: TGCGCCACCACAGCAAGGCTTACGCAGTATTTT
d_call: NA
clone_size: NA
v_call: TRBV10-1
j_call: TRBJ2-3

cdr3_aa: CASSEVSNEQFF
cdr3_nt: TGTGCCAGCAGTGAAGTTTCGAATGAGCAGTTCTTC
d_call: NA
clone_size: NA
v_call: TRBV6-1
j_call: TRBJ2-1

cdr3_aa: CASSRPLEGLANEQFF
cdr3_nt: TGTGCCAGTAGTAGGCCCCTCGAAGGACTAGCCAATGAGCAGTTCTTC
d_call: TRBD2
clone_size: NA
v_call: TRBV19
j_call: TRBJ2-1

cdr3_aa: CASSPTGNYGYTF
cdr3_nt: TGTGCCAGCAGTCCGACAGGGAACTATGGCTACACCTTC
d_call: TRBD1
clone_size: NA
v_call: TRBV2
j_call: TRBJ1-2

cdr3_aa: CASSHVWRSRRGNTIYF
cdr3_nt: TGTGCCAGCAGCCACGTCTGGCGCTCTCGGAGAGGAAACACCATATATTTT
d_call: NA
clone_size: few
v_call: TRBV14
j_call: TRBJ1-3

cdr3_aa: CASRHTGHQNYNSPLHF
cdr3_nt: TGTGCCAGCAGGCATACGGGACACCAAAATTATAATTCACCCCTCCACTTT
d_call: NA
clone_size: NA
v_call: TRBV27
j_call: TRBJ1-6

cdr3_aa: CASSLAGGGNGELFF
cdr3_nt: TGCGCCAGCAGCCTGGCGGGAGGTGGGAACGGGGAGCTGTTTTTT
d_call: TRBD2
clone_size: NA
v_call: TRBV5-1
j_call: TRBJ2-2